What follows describes a single TCR beta chain. PCR amplification relied on 60 Vbeta primers (plus 13 Jbeta primers). TCRdb keeps only in-frame clones here, not all; method: immunoSEQ multiplex PCR. The sample holds some 140,000 clones, roughly 70% seen once. The source of the sample is a study of cytomegalovirus exposure and HLA in healthy donors. This CDR3 has 13 residues. Per germline, CDR1 SGHKS and CDR2 YYEKEE (reference sequence). V was shortened by 4 bases and J by 5 bases, with 12 bases between the two germline ends. The rearrangement links TRBV5-5 to TRBJ2-5, with D tentatively TRBD1 (5 bases). Sequenced sample: PBMCs. The clonotype was recovered from a man between 40 and 49 years old in good health and CMV-seronegative. This CDR3 is CASSGQAGETQYF. DNA of the CDR3: TGTGCCAGCAGCGGACAAGCCGGCGAGACCCAGTACTTC.